These 13 T cell receptor beta chains share one sample of origin, sequenced in a study of blood T cell repertoires in COVID-19. Assay: immunoSEQ multiplex PCR; the TCRdb copy retains only in-frame clones and omits some. In the table there are about 230,000 clones, about 87% of which are singletons. Material for sequencing was PBMCs or T cells enriched from blood (not recorded which). The source of these receptors is a woman between 35 and 50 years old with acute COVID-19.

This clone was recorded only once. The chain recombines TRBV2 with TRBJ1-5, with 12 nucleotides matching TRBD1. CDR3 length: 15 residues. The junction had 9 bases not matched to a gene; V was cut back by 8 bases and J by 7 bases. CDR1 SNHLY and CDR2 FYNNEI come from the germline V gene. The CDR3 here is CASRRDRGLGQPQHF. DNA of the CDR3: TGTGCCAGCCGACGGGACAGGGGGCTAGGGCAGCCCCAGCATTTT.

This clone was observed a single time. The chain recombines TRBV7-9 with TRBJ2-1; no firm D call. The CDR3 runs to 15 residues. Trimming took 1 base from V and 0 from J, leaving 7 bases between them. The V gene's germline CDR1 is SEHNR and CDR2 FQNEAQ (reference sequence). This chain's CDR3 is CASSLVLSSYNEQFF. The CDR3 DNA sequence: TGTGCCAGCAGCTTAGTGTTGAGCTCCTACAATGAGCAGTTCTTC.

The J gene is TRBJ2-1, the V gene TRBV9; TRBD2 might be the D (5 bases). The CDR3 is 16 amino acids. Trimming stripped 3 bases from V and 2 bases from J, with 15 bases between. The germline CDR1 and CDR2 sequences are SGDLS and YYNGEE. CDR3 amino acids: CASSAQLDIAYNEQFF. In DNA, the CDR3 is TGTGCCAGCAGCGCCCAACTAGACATAGCCTACAATGAGCAGTTCTTC.

The chain is built from TRBV15 and TRBJ1-5; D not resolved. Germline V gives CDR1 LNHNV, CDR2 YYDKDF (reference sequence). Deletions cut 1 base from V and 5 bases from J, with 9 bases between. CDR3 length: 14 residues. This CDR3 is CATSRGRNDQPQHF. The CDR3, as DNA: TGTGCCACCAGCAGAGGCAGAAATGATCAGCCCCAGCATTTT.

V is TRBV11-2 and J is TRBJ1-2, with D possibly being TRBD1 (6 bases). The CDR3 is 18 residues long. Germline V gene sequence: CDR1 SGHAT, CDR2 FQNNGV. Between the trimmed V and J ends, which lost 5 bases and 5 bases, there was a span of 27 bases. This CDR3 is CASSPLPMTATGGYGYTF. As DNA, the CDR3 is TGTGCCAGCAGCCCTCTCCCAATGACGGCGACAGGAGGATATGGCTACACCTTC.

The rearrangement uses TRBV15 and TRBJ1-3; weak D call: TRBD1 (5 bases). The germline V and J ends were trimmed by 0 bases and 2 bases, with 11 bases remaining between them. Germline V gene sequence: CDR1 LNHNV, CDR2 YYDKDF (reference sequence). The CDR3 is made up of 16 amino acids. The CDR3 loop reads CATSRDLQGTGNTIYF. The CDR3 DNA follows: TGTGCCACCAGCAGAGATCTGCAGGGTACTGGAAACACCATATATTTT.

The J gene is TRBJ2-2, the V gene TRBV7-2; 7 bases line up with TRBD1. The CDR3 is 14 residues long. After removal of 2 bases from V and 6 bases from J, the junction contained 3 bases not matched to a gene. Looked up from germline, CDR1 is SGHTA and CDR2 is FQGNSA. CDR3 bases: TGTGCCAGCAGCTTACAGGGGGACCCCGGGGAGCTGTTTTTT. It specifies CASSLQGDPGELFF.

The chain couples TRBV18 to TRBJ1-2; perhaps TRBD1 as D (5 bases). The CDR3 contains 14 residues. From germline, CDR1 is KGHSH and CDR2 LQKENI. Trimming stripped 2 bases from V and 2 bases from J, with 9 bases between. CDR3 DNA: TGTGCCAGCTCACCAGTTCAGGGAAACTATGGCTACACCTTC. Its translation is CASSPVQGNYGYTF.

The chain has TRBV18 and TRBJ2-2; a weak D match, TRBD1 (6 bases). There are 15 residues in the CDR3. The V end lost 2 bases, the J end lost 5 bases, and 12 bases lay between the germline ends. CDR1 is KGHSH and CDR2 is LQKENI in the germline V gene. CDR3 nucleotide sequence: TGTGCCAGCTCACCAGGGGGCGCGCGGACCGGGGAGCTGTTTTTT. It yields the protein CASSPGGARTGELFF.

Turning to this clone: The same CDR3 arises from other DNA sequences in this sample as well. This chain connects TRBV9 to TRBJ1-6; maybe TRBD1 (5 bases). This CDR3 is 15 amino acids long. V lost 2 bases to trimming and J lost 0 bases, with 6 bases between them. Germline lookup yields CDR1 SGDLS and CDR2 YYNGEE. For the CDR3, the DNA is TGTGCCAGCAGCGTCGGGGGCTCCTATAATTCACCCCTCCACTTT. Translation: CASSVGGSYNSPLHF.

CDR3 coding DNA: TGTGCTAGTGGTTTGGTGACAGAGATAGCGAACACCGGGGAGCTGTTTTTT. Residues: CASGLVTEIANTGELFF. The genes are TRBV12-5 and TRBJ2-2, with D possibly being TRBD1 (5 bases). Germline V gene sequence: CDR1 LGHNT, CDR2 FRNRAP. The length of the CDR3 is 17 residues. Trimming shortened V by 0 bases and J by 0 bases, and 11 bases separated the two germline ends.

The rearrangement joins TRBV18 to TRBJ2-3; perhaps TRBD2 as D (6 bases). This CDR3 spans 13 amino acids. Trimming removed 8 bases from V and 3 bases from J, with 12 bases in between. CDR1 KGHSH and CDR2 LQKENI come from the germline V gene. CDR3 region: CASRRAGTDTQYF. CDR3 coding DNA: TGTGCCAGCCGAAGGGCGGGGACAGATACGCAGTATTTT.

The J gene is TRBJ2-5, the V gene TRBV7-6, with 12 bases matching TRBD1. Germline assignment: CDR1 SGHVS and CDR2 FNYEAQ. V trimming: 0 bases; J trimming: 5 bases; junction bases outside the gene matches: 4. The CDR3 is made up of 16 amino acids. The CDR3 nucleotides are TGTGCCAGCAGCTTAGCGGGACAGGGGGCGGGCGAGACCCAGTACTTC. Translated: CASSLAGQGAGETQYF.